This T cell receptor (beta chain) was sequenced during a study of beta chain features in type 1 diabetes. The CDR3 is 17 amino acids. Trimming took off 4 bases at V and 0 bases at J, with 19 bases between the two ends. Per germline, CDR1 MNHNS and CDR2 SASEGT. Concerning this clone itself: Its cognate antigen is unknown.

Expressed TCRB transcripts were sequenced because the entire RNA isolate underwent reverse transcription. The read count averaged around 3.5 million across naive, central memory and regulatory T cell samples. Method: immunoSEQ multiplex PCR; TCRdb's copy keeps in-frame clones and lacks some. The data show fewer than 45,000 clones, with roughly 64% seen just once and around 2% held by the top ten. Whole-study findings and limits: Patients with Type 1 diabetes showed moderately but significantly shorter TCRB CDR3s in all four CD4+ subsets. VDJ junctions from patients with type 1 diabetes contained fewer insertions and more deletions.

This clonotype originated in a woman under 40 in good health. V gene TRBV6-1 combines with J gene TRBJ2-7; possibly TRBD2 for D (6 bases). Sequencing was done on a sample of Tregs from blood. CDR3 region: CASSGPGGKGRSYEQYF. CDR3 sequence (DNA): TGTGCCAGCAGTGGACCCGGGGGAAAAGGCCGCTCCTACGAGCAGTACTTC.